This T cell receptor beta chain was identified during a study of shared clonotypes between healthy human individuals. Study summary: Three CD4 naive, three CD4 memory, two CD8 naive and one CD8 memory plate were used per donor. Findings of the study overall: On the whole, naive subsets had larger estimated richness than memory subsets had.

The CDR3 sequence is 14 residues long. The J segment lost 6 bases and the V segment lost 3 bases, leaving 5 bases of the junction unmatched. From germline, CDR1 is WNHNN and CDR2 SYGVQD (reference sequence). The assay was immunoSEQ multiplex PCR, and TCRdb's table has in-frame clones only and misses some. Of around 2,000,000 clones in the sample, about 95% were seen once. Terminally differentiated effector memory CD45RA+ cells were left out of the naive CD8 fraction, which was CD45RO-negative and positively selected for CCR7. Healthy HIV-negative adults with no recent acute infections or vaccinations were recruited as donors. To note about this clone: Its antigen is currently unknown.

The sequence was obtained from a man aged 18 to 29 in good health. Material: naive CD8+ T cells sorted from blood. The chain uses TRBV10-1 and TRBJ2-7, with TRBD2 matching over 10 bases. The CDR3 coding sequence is TGCGCCAGCAGTGAACTAGCGGGGACGGGCGAGCAGTACTTC. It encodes CASSELAGTGEQYF.